This T cell receptor beta chain was recovered during a study of cytomegalovirus exposure and HLA in healthy donors. Germline CDR1 is SGHRS and CDR2 is YFSETQ. Deletions cut 5 bases from V and 6 bases from J, with 11 bases between. This CDR3 has 12 amino acids. Clones were sequenced by immunoSEQ multiplex PCR, and TCRdb holds only the in-frame ones, with some missing. Among some 130,000 clones listed, approximately 84% were seen once. The sequenced sample was PBMCs. This TCR came from a young man in good health and CMV-seropositive. This chain joins TRBV5-1 and TRBJ1-1, with TRBD1 as a possible D gene (5 bases). The CDR3 sequence: CASSLGGPEAFF. CDR3 DNA sequence: TGCGCCAGCAGTCTGGGGGGACCTGAAGCTTTCTTT.